This TCR beta chain stems from a study of blood T cell repertoires in COVID-19 (dated by TCRdb to 2018 to 2021). Looking at the study overall: Samples covering the acute and convalescent phases of COVID-19 were provided by collaborators in the United States, Italy and Spain. The material from the prospective study consisted of cDNA or gDNA derived from T cells, B-cell-depleted T cells, or PBMCs. The dataset comprised deeply sampled blood TCRbeta repertoires from subjects exposed to, actively infected with, or recovered from COVID-19. A freely available public database, intended as a resource for researchers studying the immune response to SARS-CoV-2, is where the repertoires were released. The samples were drawn from the first 160 participants of the ongoing ImmuneRACE study and from 1,254 subjects provided by 6 global collaborators. A de-identified subject ID, COVID-19 status, age in years and sex were almost always included in the sample metadata. Where available, HLA class I and class II types were obtained from metadata supplied by the sample provider rather than from assay-based typing. Broad study findings and their caveats: The quantity of clinical and demographic metadata differed by source and by participant and was supplied without curation.

Comment on this clone: The antigen it recognizes is unknown. Base-call qualities are not available, and no considerably larger clone is one nucleotide away.

Enrolling through a virtual design, the prospective study's participants ranged in age from roughly 18 to 89 years and lived across more than 20 United States geographic areas. In the prospective study, cohorts were assigned on the basis of participant-reported clinical history obtained from a screening survey and a study questionnaire. In the prospective study, mobile phlebotomists collected whole blood, serum and a nasopharyngeal or oropharyngeal swab from each participant. Participants in the prospective study had the option to provide additional blood draws and questionnaires over an approximately 2-month period. Before DNA extraction, prospective study blood samples were shipped either frozen or at room temperature. Trimming removed 9 bases from V and 2 bases from J, leaving 14 bases between the germline ends. According to the germline V gene, CDR1 reads KGHDR and CDR2 reads SFDVKD. The CDR3 measures 14 amino acids from cysteine to phenylalanine. Solely the CDR3 DNA is kept, with 42 bases framed from the first base.

TCRbeta CDR3 regions were amplified from genomic DNA using the immunoSEQ Assay, a bias-controlled multiplex PCR. As for how the authors treated the data: The number of nucleated cells in each sample was estimated by amplification of reference gene primers within the assay. To quantify the absolute abundance of each unique TCRbeta CDR3 rearrangement, sequence reads were collapsed and filtered. For each sample, productive Simpson clonality was calculated by taking the square root of Simpson's diversity index across productive rearrangements. This immuneACCESS table, as held by TCRdb, lists in-frame sequences with V and J called but not all clones. Of the missing ones, under half trace to an unresolved V gene in checked studies; the others have no known cause. The V and J calls and clone size are taken from that table; D and trimming were inferred from the DNA. Recorded for this sample are about 260,000 clones; approximately 88% of them occurred a single time. The top ten hold around 1.3% of the sample.

The sample taken for sequencing was PBMCs or T cells enriched from blood (not recorded which). This receptor was obtained from a woman aged 35 to 49 with acute COVID-19. Recombination joined TRBV24-1 with TRBJ2-3, with TRBD1 tentatively as D gene (7 bases match). The CDR3 protein is CATGGQDYTDTQYF. The base sequence is TGTGCCACCGGAGGACAGGACTACACAGATACGCAGTATTTT.